This TCR beta chain was recorded in a study of blood T cells in healthy people across ages (dated by TCRdb to about 2015). For the wider study: In model experiments, roughly one uniquely barcoded TCR beta cDNA molecule per two T cells was captured by template switching. The donors were divided into four age groups: young (average around 15 years), middle-aged (about 40), aged (approximately 64) and long-lived (approximately 74). Using the same blood draw, the study looked at two additional independent replicas of 1 million unique cDNA reads for two donors, one aged 18 to 30 and the other aged 80 or older. The study measured age-related changes in TCR beta repertoire diversity using deep sequencing normalized with unique cDNA molecular identifiers. Donors of different ages were randomly distributed across sequencing lanes to avoid experimental bias.

The paper's findings and limits, for the study overall: Since profiling was done on bulk unsorted PBMCs, naive and antigen-experienced compartments could not be conclusively compared. There was a strong correlation between observed TCR beta diversity and the percentage of naive T cells measured by flow cytometry. As age increased, observed TCR beta diversity per million T cells dropped in a roughly linear way, and a significant reduction was already evident by age roughly 36. Estimates of total diversity based on one million sequenced T cells were considered lower bounds and underestimates. Because the CMV infection status of the donors was unknown, age-related changes in expanded clonotypes may potentially have been confounded. Compared with the aged group, the long-lived group had more naive CD4+ T cells, fewer expanded clones and increased TCR diversity, a pattern suggesting age selection.

Systemically healthy Caucasian individuals from Russia, around 38 in total and aged 6 to 90 years, were included as donors. Each donor gave roughly 9 milliliters of peripheral blood, drawn into EDTA-treated Vacutainer tubes. Ficoll-Paque density-gradient centrifugation was used to isolate PBMCs, with at least 6.5 million per sample. Total RNA was extracted from PBMCs with Trizol reagent, with at least 6 micrograms obtained per sample. For every donor, flow cytometry on a PBMC aliquot measured the percentage of naive CD45RAhigh/CD27high T cells. The receptor library was made with 5' RACE. The data were produced on an Illumina HiSeq 2500. A second PCR of 7 to 11 cycles was run with a J-beta primer mix and a sample-barcoded 5' primer. Each TCR beta cDNA molecule received a unique molecular identifier from a template-switch 5' adaptor carrying 12 random nucleotides. At least 2.5 million CDR3-containing paired-end reads were obtained from each sample. First-strand cDNA was synthesized from all RNA with the Mint cDNA synthesis kit, primed by a TRBC-specific oligonucleotide. All cDNA was treated with uracil-DNA glycosylase and then went through a first 18-cycle PCR with the universal primers M1SS and BC2_uni_R. Under the source paper's analysis protocol: For normalization, 1 million high-quality reads were randomly selected from each sample, with every read carrying a distinct molecular identifier. Reads with shared molecular identifiers were discarded instead of being binned into consensus sequences. CDR3 identification, clonotype clustering and error correction used MiTCR with a Q25 quality threshold and the strictest error-elimination algorithm. Lower-bound total TCR beta diversity was estimated with a nonparametric unseen species model using Euler transformation. TCRdb handled the public reads itself, with Q25 trimming in fastp and clone calling in MiXCR, and kept productive beta chains. One record per CDR3 amino acid sequence lists the most common genes and DNA. TCRdb, not the original authors, processed these V and J calls. Counted in this sample were just over 1 million distinct CDR3 sequences; under 45% of them appeared once. Approximately 17% of the sample rests with the top ten.

With respect to this clonotype: This clone's antigen is unknown. The record has no base qualities; no much larger clone is one base away.

CDR1 and CDR2 are drawn from the germline V gene (reference sequence): SGHKS, YYEKEE. The CDR3 has 14 amino acids, counting the end cysteine and phenylalanine. Only the CDR3 part of the read is kept: 42 bases, read in frame from the first base. Trimming takes 3 bases from V and 4 bases from J, and the germline ends sit 10 bases apart. This chain joins TRBV5-5 to TRBJ1-4; the D gene remains uncertain. This sequence originates from a woman aged 55-69 years in good health. Sequencing was carried out using blood. Here the CDR3 is given as CASSSGPFNEKLFF. The sequenced DNA: TGTGCCAGCAGCTCCGGACCGTTTAATGAAAAACTGTTTTTT.